A single sample is the source of the 20 T cell receptor beta chains below, sequenced in a study of blood T cells in healthy people across ages. Primers used in a second PCR of about 7 to 12 cycles were a sample-barcoded 5' primer and a J-beta primer mix. TCRdb itself ran the 5' RACE reads through MiXCR, one entry per CDR3 protein. Of about 730,000 distinct CDR3 sequences listed, roughly two fifths are singletons. The sample taken for sequencing was blood. These receptors originate from a woman in her sixties in good health.

Only a few counts were recorded for this clonotype. The V call is TRBV9, the J call TRBJ2-5; TRBD1 matches 7 bases. CDR1 is SGDLS and CDR2 is YYNGEE in the germline V gene. J was trimmed by 5 bases and V by 5 bases; bases with no gene match: 15. The CDR3 spans 16 residues. CDR3 bases: TGTGCCAGCAGTCCCCCTTATAACAGGGGTGGTGAGACCCAGTACTTC. It translates to CASSPPYNRGGETQYF. Full variable domain (outside the CDR3, taken from reference TRBV9 and TRBJ2-5): DSGVTQTPKHLITATGQRVTLRCSPRSGDLSVYWYQQSLDQGLQFLIQYYNGEERAKGNILERFSAQQFPDLHSELNLSSLELGDSALYFCASSPPYNRGGETQYFGPGTRLLVL.

The CDR3 reads CAIIGGTASSGANVLTF. The CDR3, as DNA: TGTGCCATCATCGGGGGGACAGCCAGCTCTGGGGCCAACGTCCTGACTTTC. The gene calls are TRBV10-3 and TRBJ2-6; either TRBD1 or TRBD2 may fit D (7 bases each). Between the trimmed V and J ends, which lost 7 bases and 0 bases, there was a span of 16 bases. The CDR3 length is 17 residues. Germline CDR1 is ENHRY and CDR2 is SYGVKD.

V and J are TRBV12-3 or TRBV12-4 and TRBJ1-4; D gene ambiguous. Trimming took off 7 bases at V and 5 bases at J, with 11 bases between the two ends. The CDR3 is made up of 13 amino acids. CDR3 sequence reads: CASKNRDNEKLFF. The CDR3 region has the DNA TGTGCCAGCAAAAACAGAGACAATGAAAAACTGTTTTTT.

This clonotype was seen a handful of times. The rearrangement joins TRBV10-3 to TRBJ2-7, with TRBD1 matching over 9 bases. CDR1 and CDR2 (germline): ENHRY, SYGVKD. With V trimmed by 5 bases and J by 7 bases, 9 bases remained unmatched. The CDR3 length is 14 residues. The CDR3 DNA is TGTGCCATCAGTACCGGGACAGGGTTCGGTGAGCAGTACTTC. Translation: CAISTGTGFGEQYF.

This chain connects TRBV6-2 or TRBV6-3 to TRBJ1-4, with no clear D. With 2 bases removed from V and 12 bases from J, the gap between germline ends came to 16 bases. Germline V gives CDR1 MNHEY, CDR2 SVGEGT. The CDR3 runs 14 residues. The CDR3 reads CASSYPKPTAELFF. In DNA form, the CDR3 reads TGTGCCAGCAGTTACCCGAAACCGACGGCAGAACTGTTTTTT.

This clonotype has just a few counts. V is TRBV18 and J is TRBJ2-7; 11 nucleotides align to TRBD1. The ends lost 3 bases at V and 5 bases at J; junction bases unmatched: 3. Germline V gene data show CDR1 as KGHSH and CDR2 as LQKENI. The CDR3 consists of 14 residues. CDR3 residues: CASSPGQGANEQYF. Here the CDR3 DNA reads TGTGCCAGCTCACCCGGACAGGGGGCAAACGAGCAGTACTTC.

The chain combines TRBV18 with TRBJ2-7; D may be TRBD1 or TRBD2 (5 bases each). Germline V gene data show CDR1 as KGHSH and CDR2 as LQKENI. V lost 6 bases and J lost 7, with 16 bases in between. The CDR3 totals 13 residues. CDR3 DNA sequence: TGTGCCAGCTCGGGGGACCAAAAAGGGGAGCAGTACTTC. Translated: CASSGDQKGEQYF.

This rearrangement joins TRBV20-1 to TRBJ1-4; no clear D. The V gene lost 6 bases and the J gene lost 2 bases, with 4 bases spanning the gap. This CDR3 is built from 11 residues. Germline V gene sequence: CDR1 DFQATT, CDR2 SNEGSKA (reference sequence). CDR3: CSAWTNEKLFF. The CDR3 nucleotides read TGCAGTGCATGGACTAATGAAAAACTGTTTTTT.

This clonotype has at least ten counts. The rearrangement joins TRBV6-5 to TRBJ1-2; a weak D match, TRBD1 (5 bases). V lost 8 bases, J lost 7 bases, and 11 bases lay in between. Germline assignment: CDR1 MNHEY and CDR2 SVGAGI. The CDR3 runs to 11 residues. CDR3: CASQGFGGYTF. In DNA, the CDR3 is TGTGCCAGCCAGGGTTTTGGTGGCTACACCTTC.

This clonotype was counted many times. This chain links TRBV15 with TRBJ2-1; D possibly corresponds to TRBD1 (6 bases). In germline, CDR1 is LNHNV, CDR2 YYDKDF (reference sequence). This CDR3 has 13 amino acids. Trimming cost V 0 bases and J 8 bases, with 8 bases left between them. CDR3 protein: CATSRDSGDEQFF. In DNA, the CDR3 is TGTGCCACCAGCAGAGATTCAGGGGATGAGCAGTTCTTC.

In its sample, this clonotype was seen many times. This chain links TRBV2 with TRBJ2-3; 9 bases are shared with TRBD1. Trimming cost V 9 bases and J 2 bases; bases outside gene matches: 3. CDR3 length equals 13 residues. Germline V gene data show CDR1 as SNHLY and CDR2 as FYNNEI. The CDR3 DNA follows: TGTGCCAGTAGGACAGGGGTCACAGATACGCAGTATTTT. Amino acids: CASRTGVTDTQYF.

This clonotype was detected only a few times. V and J are TRBV18 and TRBJ1-1, with D unclear. Per germline, CDR1 KGHSH and CDR2 LQKENI. V lost 0 bases and J lost 1, with 9 bases in between. The CDR3 spans 15 residues. The CDR3 spells CASSPPGNKNTEAFF. The CDR3 bases are TGTGCCAGCTCACCACCGGGAAACAAGAACACTGAAGCTTTCTTT.

With respect to this clonotype: One end of the junction is discordant with germline, which a read error may explain. The chain combines TRBV4-2 with TRBJ2-6; the match to TRBD1 covers 8 bases. Germline loops: CDR1 LGHNA, CDR2 YNFKEQ. The CDR3 runs to 19 residues. DNA for the CDR3: TGTGCCAGCAGCCAAGATCCGACTAACAGGGGGGCTGGTGCCAACGTCCTGACTTTC. This gives the protein CASSQDPTNRGAGANVLTF.

This clonotype appeared a few times. The V gene is TRBV7-3, the J gene TRBJ1-2; D is undetermined. V gave up 4 bases and J gave up 8 bases, with 14 bases separating them. Looked up from germline, CDR1 is SGHTA and CDR2 is FQGTGA. CDR3 length equals 13 residues. CDR3 nucleotides: TGTGCCAGCAGCTCCGGGCCCGAGGCCGGCTACACCTTC. Encoded protein: CASSSGPEAGYTF.

This clonotype was recorded many times. The rearrangement uses TRBV29-1 and TRBJ1-2; 11 bases fit TRBD1. CDR3 length: 12 amino acids. Looked up from germline, CDR1 is SQVTM and CDR2 is ANQGSEA. After removal of 6 bases from V and 9 bases from J, the junction contained 6 bases not matched to a gene. The DNA for the CDR3 is TGCAGCGTCGGAGGACAGGGGGCGAGCTACACCTTC. Its translation is CSVGGQGASYTF.

Worth noting for this clonotype: A much larger clone differs from this one at a single base, so this may be a read error. The rearrangement links TRBV4-3 to TRBJ2-7; the match to TRBD2 covers 8 bases. The ends lost 1 base at V and 3 bases at J; junction bases unmatched: 8. The length of the CDR3 is 16 residues. CDR1 and CDR2 from the germline V gene are LGHNA and YSLEER. CDR3 sequence: CASSQGSGGADYEQYF. For the CDR3, the DNA is TGCGCCAGCAGCCAAGGTTCGGGGGGGGCGGACTACGAGCAGTACTTC.

The rearrangement uses TRBV7-9 and TRBJ2-7, with 14 bases identical to TRBD2. The V gene end was trimmed by 1 base and the J gene end by 3 bases; junction bases not matched to a gene: 2. Germline V CDR1 and CDR2: SEHNR, FQNEAQ (reference sequence). The CDR3 has 16 residues. The CDR3 DNA reads as TGTGCCAGCAGCTTAGAGGGACTAGCGGGAGACTACGAGCAGTACTTC. Translating it yields CASSLEGLAGDYEQYF.

The gene calls are TRBV6-5 and TRBJ1-1, with D possibly matching TRBD1 (6 bases). V shed 4 bases and J shed 6 bases, with 12 bases lying between them. The length of the CDR3 is 13 residues. Germline loops: CDR1 MNHEY, CDR2 SVGAGI. The CDR3 DNA sequence: TGTGCCAGCAGTTCCCGGGACAAGGCTGAAGCTTTCTTT. This gives the protein CASSSRDKAEAFF.

V usage is TRBV2 and J usage is TRBJ1-2; D not certain. Germline V lookup: CDR1 SNHLY, CDR2 FYNNEI. The CDR3 length is 14 residues. The V and J ends lost 1 base and 5 bases respectively, with 11 bases between them. Here the CDR3 reads CASSEDTGHYGYTF. CDR3 bases: TGTGCCAGCAGTGAAGATACGGGCCATTATGGCTACACCTTC.

The CDR3 nucleotides are TGCAGTGCTAGAGTACTTAAACAGGGAGGTTTGGGCGATCAGCCCCAGCATTTT. This gives the protein CSARVLKQGGLGDQPQHF. The genes are TRBV20-1 and TRBJ1-5; D is perhaps TRBD1 (6 bases). This CDR3 is built from 18 residues. Per germline, CDR1 DFQATT and CDR2 SNEGSKA (reference sequence). The V and J ends lost 1 base and 5 bases respectively, with 24 bases between them.